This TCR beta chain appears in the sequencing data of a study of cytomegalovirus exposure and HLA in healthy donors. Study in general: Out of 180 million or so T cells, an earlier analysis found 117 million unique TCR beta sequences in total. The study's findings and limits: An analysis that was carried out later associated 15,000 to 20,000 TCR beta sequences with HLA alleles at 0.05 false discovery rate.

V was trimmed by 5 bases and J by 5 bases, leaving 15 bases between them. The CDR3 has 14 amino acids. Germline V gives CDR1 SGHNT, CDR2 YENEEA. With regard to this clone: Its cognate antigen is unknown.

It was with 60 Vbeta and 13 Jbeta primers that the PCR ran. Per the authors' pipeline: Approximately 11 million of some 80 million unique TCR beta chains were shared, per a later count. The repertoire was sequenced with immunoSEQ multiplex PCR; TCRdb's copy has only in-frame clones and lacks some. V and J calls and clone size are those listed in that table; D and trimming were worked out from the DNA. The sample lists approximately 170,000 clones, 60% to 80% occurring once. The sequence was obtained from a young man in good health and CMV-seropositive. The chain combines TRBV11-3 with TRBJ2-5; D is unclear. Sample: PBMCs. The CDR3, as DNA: TGTGCCAGCAGCGATCCACCCGTCCGGGAGACCCAGTACTTC. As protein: CASSDPPVRETQYF.